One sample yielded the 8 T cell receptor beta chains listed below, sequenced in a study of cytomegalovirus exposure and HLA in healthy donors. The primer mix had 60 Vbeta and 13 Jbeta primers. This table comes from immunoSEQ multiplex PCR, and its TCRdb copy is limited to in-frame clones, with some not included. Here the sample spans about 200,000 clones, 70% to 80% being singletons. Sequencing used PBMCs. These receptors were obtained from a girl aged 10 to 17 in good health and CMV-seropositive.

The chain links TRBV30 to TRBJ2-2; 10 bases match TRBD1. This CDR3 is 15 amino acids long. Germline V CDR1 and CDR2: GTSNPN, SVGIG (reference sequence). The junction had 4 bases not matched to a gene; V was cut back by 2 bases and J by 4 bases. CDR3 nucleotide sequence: TGTGCCTGGAGTCGGGACAGGGGCGGCACCGGGGAGCTGTTTTTT. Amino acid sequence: CAWSRDRGGTGELFF.

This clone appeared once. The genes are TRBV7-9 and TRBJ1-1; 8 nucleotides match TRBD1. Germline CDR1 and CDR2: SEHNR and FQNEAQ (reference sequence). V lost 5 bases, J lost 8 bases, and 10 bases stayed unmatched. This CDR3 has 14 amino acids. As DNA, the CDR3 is TGTGCCAGCAGCCAAGCCGGACAGGGTCTCGAAGCTTTCTTT. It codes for CASSQAGQGLEAFF.

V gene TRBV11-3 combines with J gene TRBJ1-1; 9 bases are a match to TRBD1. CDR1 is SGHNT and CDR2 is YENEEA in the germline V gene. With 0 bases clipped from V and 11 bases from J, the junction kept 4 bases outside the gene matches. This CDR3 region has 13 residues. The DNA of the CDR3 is TGTGCCAGCAGCTTAGAAGTCGGACAGGGGGCTTTCTTT. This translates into CASSLEVGQGAFF.

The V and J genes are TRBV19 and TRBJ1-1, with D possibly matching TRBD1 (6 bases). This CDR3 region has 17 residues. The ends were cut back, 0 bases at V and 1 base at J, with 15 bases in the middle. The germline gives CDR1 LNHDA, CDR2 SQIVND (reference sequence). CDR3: CASSIDRGGIRNTEAFF. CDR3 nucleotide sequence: TGTGCCAGTAGTATAGATCGGGGGGGCATTAGGAACACTGAAGCTTTCTTT.

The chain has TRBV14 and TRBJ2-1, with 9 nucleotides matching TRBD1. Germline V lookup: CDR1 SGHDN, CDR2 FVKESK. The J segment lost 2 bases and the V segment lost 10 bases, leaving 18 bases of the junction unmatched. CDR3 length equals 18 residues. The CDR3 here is CATKWGTGTLSPYNEQFF. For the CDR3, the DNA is TGTGCCACTAAATGGGGGACAGGGACTCTTTCCCCCTACAATGAGCAGTTCTTC.

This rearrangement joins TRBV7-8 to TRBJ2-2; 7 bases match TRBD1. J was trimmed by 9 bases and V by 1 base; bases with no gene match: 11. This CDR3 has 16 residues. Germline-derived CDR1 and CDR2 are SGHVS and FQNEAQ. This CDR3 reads CASSLVGDRATRELFF. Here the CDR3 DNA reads TGTGCCAGCAGCTTAGTCGGCGACAGGGCAACCCGGGAGCTGTTTTTT. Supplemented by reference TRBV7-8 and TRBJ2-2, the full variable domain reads GAGVSQSPRYKVAKRGQDVALRCDPISGHVSLFWYQQALGQGPEFLTYFQNEAQLDKSGLPSDRFFAERPEGSVSTLKIQRTQQEDSAVYLCASSLVGDRATRELFFGEGSRLTVL.

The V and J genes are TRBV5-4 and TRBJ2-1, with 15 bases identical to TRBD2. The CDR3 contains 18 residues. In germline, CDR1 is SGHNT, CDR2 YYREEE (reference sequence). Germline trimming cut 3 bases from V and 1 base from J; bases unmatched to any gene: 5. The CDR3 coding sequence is TGTGCCAGCAGCTCCGGGACTAGCGGGGGGAGGTCCTACAATGAGCAGTTCTTC. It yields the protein CASSSGTSGGRSYNEQFF.

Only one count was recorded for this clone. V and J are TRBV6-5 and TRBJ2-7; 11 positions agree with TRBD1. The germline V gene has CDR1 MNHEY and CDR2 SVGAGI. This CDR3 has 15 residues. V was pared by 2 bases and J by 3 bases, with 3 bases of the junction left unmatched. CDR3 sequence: CASSYPGQGGYEQYF. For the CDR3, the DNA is TGTGCCAGCAGTTACCCGGGACAGGGGGGCTACGAGCAGTACTTC.